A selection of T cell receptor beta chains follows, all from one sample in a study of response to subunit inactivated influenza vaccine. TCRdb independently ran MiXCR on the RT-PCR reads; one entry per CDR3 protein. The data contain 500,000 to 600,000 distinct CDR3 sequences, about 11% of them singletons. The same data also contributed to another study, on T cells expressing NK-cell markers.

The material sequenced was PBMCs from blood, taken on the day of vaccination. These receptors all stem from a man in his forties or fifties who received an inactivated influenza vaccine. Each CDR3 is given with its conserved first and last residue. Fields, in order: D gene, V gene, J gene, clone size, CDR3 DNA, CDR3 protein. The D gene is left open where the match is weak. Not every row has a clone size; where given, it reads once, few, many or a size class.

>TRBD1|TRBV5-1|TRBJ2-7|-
TGCGCCAGCAGCTCGCGACAGGGGCACTACGAGCAGTACTTC
CASSSRQGHYEQYF
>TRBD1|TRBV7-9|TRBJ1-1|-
TGTGCCAGCAGCCCTATTTCGGGGGACAGAGGGTACACTGAAGCTTTCTTT
CASSPISGDRGYTEAFF
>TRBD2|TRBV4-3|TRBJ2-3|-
TGCGCCAGCAGCCAAGACGGTGGCGGGAGGGACACAGATACGCAGTATTTT
CASSQDGGGRDTDTQYF
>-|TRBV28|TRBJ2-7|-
TGTGCCAGCGTACCTCAGGGGCCCTACGAGCAGTACTTC
CASVPQGPYEQYF
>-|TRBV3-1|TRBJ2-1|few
TGTGCCAGCAGCCAAGATAATGTTCGGGGACATGAGCAGTTCTTC
CASSQDNVRGHEQFF
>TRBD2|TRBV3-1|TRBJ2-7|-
TGTGCCAGCAGCCGGGGGACTAGCGGGTACTACGAGCAGTACTTC
CASSRGTSGYYEQYF
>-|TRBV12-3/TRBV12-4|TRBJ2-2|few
TGTGCCAGCAGTTTAATGCTCACCGGGGAGCTGTTTTTT
CASSLMLTGELFF
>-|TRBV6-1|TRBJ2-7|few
TGTGCCAGCAGTGAAGCGTCAACCTACGAGCAGTACTTC
CASSEASTYEQYF
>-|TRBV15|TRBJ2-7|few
TGTGCCACCAGCAGGGACGTTTCCTACGAGCAGTACTTC
CATSRDVSYEQYF
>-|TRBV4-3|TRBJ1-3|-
TGCGCCAGCAGCCAAGATCCCCCACCGGGACACCGCTCTGGAAACACCATATATTTT
CASSQDPPPGHRSGNTIYF
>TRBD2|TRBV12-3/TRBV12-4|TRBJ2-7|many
TGTGCCAGCAGCTTAGCGGGAGGCGCCTACGAGCAGTACTTC
CASSLAGGAYEQYF
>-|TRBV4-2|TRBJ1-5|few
TGTGCCAGCAGCCAGGGGAAGGCGGGCGCCAATCAGCCCCAGCATTTT
CASSQGKAGANQPQHF
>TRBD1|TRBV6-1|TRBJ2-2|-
TGTGCCAGCAGTAATCCGACAGGGGGCCTAACCGGGGAGCTGTTTTTT
CASSNPTGGLTGELFF
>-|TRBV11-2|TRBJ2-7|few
TGTGCCAGCAGCTTATCCTCAGGGGCGCTTTACGAGCAGTACTTC
CASSLSSGALYEQYF
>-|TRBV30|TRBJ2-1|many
TGTGCCTGGAATCTGGGGGGCGGTGAGCAGTTCTTC
CAWNLGGGEQFF
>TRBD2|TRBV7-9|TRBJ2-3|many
TGTGCCAGCAGCCGGAGGGCACTAGCGGGAGCAGATACGCAGTATTTT
CASSRRALAGADTQYF
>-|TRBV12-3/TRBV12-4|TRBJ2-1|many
TGTGCCAGCAGTCGGGACTCCGCCTACAATGAGCAGTTCTTC
CASSRDSAYNEQFF
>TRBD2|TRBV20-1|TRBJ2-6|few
TGCAGTGCTAGGACTAGCGGGCTACGACTCTCTGGGGCCAACGTCCTGACTTTC
CSARTSGLRLSGANVLTF
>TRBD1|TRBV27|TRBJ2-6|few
TGTGCCAGCAATCAGGGGGCTGGGGCCAACGTCCTGACTTTC
CASNQGAGANVLTF
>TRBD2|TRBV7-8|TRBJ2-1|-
TGTGCCAGCAGCTTAAATCGGGGGGTCGGAGGATCCTACAATGAGCAGTTCTTC
CASSLNRGVGGSYNEQFF